This passage covers 8 T cell receptor beta chains from one sample sequenced in a study of T-cell memory formation after mild COVID-19. TCRdb reprocessed the 5' RACE reads with MiXCR, giving one entry per CDR3 protein. In the table there are roughly 200,000 distinct CDR3 sequences, approximately 16% of which are singletons. The sample comprised PBMCs or a T cell subset sorted from them (not recorded which). The receptors come from an adult woman who had mild COVID-19 (a few samples of this study predate the infection). Cell type and time point are not known.

The chain uses TRBV14 and TRBJ2-7; D is possibly TRBD1 or TRBD2 (6 bases each). Germline lookup yields CDR1 SGHDN and CDR2 FVKESK. The length of the CDR3 is 17 residues. V lost 0 bases and J lost 0, with 15 bases in between. The CDR3 region is CASSQEVWGAYSYEQYF. CDR3 in DNA: TGTGCCAGCAGCCAAGAAGTGTGGGGGGCTTACTCCTACGAGCAGTACTTC.

A few counts support this clonotype. The rearrangement links TRBV24-1 to TRBJ2-7, with TRBD2 identical over 10 bases. Germline lookup yields CDR1 KGHDR and CDR2 SFDVKD. J was trimmed by 5 bases and V by 3 bases; bases with no gene match: 6. CDR3 length: 15 amino acids. The CDR3 DNA reads TGTGCCACCAGTGATGGGGGACTAGCGTGGAACGAGCAGTACTTC. As protein: CATSDGGLAWNEQYF.

The V gene is TRBV11-2, the J gene TRBJ2-3; tentatively, D is TRBD2 (5 bases). V lost 2 bases, J lost 1 base, and 19 bases lay in between. The CDR3 runs to 18 residues. In germline, CDR1 is SGHAT, CDR2 FQNNGV. The CDR3 protein is CASSLRSRRSGGTDTQYF. The CDR3 nucleotides are TGTGCCAGCAGCTTAAGATCGAGGCGATCCGGGGGCACAGATACGCAGTATTTT.

This clonotype has just a few counts. The CDR3 nucleotides are TGTGCCACCAGTGACCAGACAGGGGTCGATGAGCAGTTCTTC. Translated: CATSDQTGVDEQFF. The V and J genes are TRBV24-1 and TRBJ2-1, with 8 bases that match TRBD1. Germline V gene lookup returns CDR1 KGHDR and CDR2 SFDVKD. The CDR3 runs 14 residues. Trimming took 4 bases from V and 8 from J; bases not matched to a gene: 6.

This chain connects TRBV12-3 or TRBV12-4 to TRBJ2-1, with D unclear. V was trimmed by 8 bases and J by 7 bases, leaving 24 bases between them. This CDR3 contains 16 residues. CDR3: CASGRSELVPRNEQFF. In nucleotides, the CDR3 is TGTGCCAGCGGACGGTCGGAATTAGTTCCGAGGAATGAGCAGTTCTTC.

This clonotype was seen at least ten times. The genes are TRBV5-1 and TRBJ2-5; 9 bases fit TRBD1. Trimming took 4 bases from V and 6 from J; bases not matched to a gene: 16. Germline CDR1 reads SGHRS; CDR2 reads YFSETQ. The CDR3 has 17 residues. CDR3 sequence: CASSPDSDRGLRKTQYF. The CDR3 DNA sequence: TGCGCCAGCAGCCCGGATTCGGACAGGGGACTCCGAAAGACCCAGTACTTC.

The rearrangement uses TRBV12-3 or TRBV12-4 and TRBJ2-7; weak D call: TRBD2 (5 bases). The CDR3 runs 14 residues. The germline V and J ends were trimmed by 6 bases and 5 bases, with 17 bases remaining between them. The CDR3 is CASSPALAIHEQYF. CDR3 coding DNA: TGTGCCAGCAGCCCGGCGCTAGCCATCCACGAGCAGTACTTC.

This clonotype was detected a few times. This chain joins TRBV27 and TRBJ2-7; the D gene is possibly TRBD2 (7 bases). CDR1 and CDR2 from the germline V gene are MNHEY and SMNVEV (reference sequence). The CDR3 spans 15 residues. V dropped 3 bases and J dropped 6 bases, with 18 bases sitting between them. CDR3 residues: CASSFGRGAPGEQYF. The CDR3, as DNA: TGTGCCAGCAGTTTTGGGAGGGGGGCGCCAGGCGAGCAGTACTTC.